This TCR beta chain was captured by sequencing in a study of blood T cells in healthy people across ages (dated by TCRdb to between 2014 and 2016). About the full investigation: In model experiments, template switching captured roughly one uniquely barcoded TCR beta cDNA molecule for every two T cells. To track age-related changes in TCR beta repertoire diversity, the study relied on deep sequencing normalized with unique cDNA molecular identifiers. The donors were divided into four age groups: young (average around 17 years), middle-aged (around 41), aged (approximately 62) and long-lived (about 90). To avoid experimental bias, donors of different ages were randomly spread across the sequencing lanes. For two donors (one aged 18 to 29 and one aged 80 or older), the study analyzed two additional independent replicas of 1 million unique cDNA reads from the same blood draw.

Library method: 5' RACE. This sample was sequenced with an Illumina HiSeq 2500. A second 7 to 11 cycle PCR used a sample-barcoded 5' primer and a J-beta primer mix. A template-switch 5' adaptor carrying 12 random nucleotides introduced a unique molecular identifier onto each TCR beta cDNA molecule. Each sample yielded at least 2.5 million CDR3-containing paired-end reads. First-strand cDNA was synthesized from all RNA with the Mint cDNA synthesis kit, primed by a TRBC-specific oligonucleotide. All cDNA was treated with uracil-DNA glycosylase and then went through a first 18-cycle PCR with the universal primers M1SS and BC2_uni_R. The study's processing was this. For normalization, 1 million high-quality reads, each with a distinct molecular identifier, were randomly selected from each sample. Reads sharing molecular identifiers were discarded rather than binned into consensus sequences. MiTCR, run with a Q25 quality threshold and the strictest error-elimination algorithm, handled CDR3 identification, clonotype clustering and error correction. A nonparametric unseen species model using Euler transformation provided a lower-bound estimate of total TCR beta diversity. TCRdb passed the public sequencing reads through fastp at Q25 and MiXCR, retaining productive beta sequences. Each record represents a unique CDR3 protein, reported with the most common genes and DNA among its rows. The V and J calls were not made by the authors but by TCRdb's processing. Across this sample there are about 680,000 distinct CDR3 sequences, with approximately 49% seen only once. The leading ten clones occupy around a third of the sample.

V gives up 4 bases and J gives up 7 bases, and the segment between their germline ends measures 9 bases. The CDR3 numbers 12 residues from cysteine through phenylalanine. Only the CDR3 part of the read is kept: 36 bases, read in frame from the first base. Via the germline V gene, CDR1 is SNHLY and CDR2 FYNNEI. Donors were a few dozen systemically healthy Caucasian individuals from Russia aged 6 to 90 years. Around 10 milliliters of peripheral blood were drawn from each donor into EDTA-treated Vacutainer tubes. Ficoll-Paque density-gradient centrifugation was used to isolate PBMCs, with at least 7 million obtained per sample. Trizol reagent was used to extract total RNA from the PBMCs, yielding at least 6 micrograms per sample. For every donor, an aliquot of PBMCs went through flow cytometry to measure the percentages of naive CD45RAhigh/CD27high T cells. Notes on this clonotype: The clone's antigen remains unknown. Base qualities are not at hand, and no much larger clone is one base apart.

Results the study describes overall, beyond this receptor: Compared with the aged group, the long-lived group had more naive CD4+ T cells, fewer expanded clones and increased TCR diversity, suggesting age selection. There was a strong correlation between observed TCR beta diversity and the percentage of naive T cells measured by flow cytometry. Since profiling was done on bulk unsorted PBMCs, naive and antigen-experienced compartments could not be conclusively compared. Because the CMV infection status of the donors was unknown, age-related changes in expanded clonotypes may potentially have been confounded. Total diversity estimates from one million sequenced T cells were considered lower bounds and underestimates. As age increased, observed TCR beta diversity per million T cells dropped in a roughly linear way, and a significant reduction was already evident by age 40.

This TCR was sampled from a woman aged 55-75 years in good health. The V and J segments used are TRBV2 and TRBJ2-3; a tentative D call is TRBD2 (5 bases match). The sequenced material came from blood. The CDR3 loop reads CASSGPGNTQYF. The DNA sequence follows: TGTGCCAGCAGTGGCCCCGGGAATACGCAGTATTTT.